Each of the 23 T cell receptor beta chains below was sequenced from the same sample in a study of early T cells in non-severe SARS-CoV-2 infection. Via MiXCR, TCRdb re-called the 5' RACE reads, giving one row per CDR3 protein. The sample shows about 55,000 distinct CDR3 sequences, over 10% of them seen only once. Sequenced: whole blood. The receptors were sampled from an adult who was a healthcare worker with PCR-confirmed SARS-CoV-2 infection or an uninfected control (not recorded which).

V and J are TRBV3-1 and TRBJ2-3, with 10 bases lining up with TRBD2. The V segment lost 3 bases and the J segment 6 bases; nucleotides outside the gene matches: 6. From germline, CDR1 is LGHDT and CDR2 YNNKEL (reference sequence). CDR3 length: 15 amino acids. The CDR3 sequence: CASSQTGTSADTQYF. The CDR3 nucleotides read TGTGCCAGCAGCCAGACCGGGACTAGCGCTGATACGCAGTATTTT.

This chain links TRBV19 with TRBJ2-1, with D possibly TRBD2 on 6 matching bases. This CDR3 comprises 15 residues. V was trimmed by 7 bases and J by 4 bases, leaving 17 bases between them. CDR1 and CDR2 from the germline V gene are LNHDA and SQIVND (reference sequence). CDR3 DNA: TGTGCCAGTACCATACGGCTAGCGCCGTACAATGAGCAGTTCTTC. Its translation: CASTIRLAPYNEQFF.

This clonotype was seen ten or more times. CDR3 in amino acids: CSASRDSWVQGYTF. CDR3 sequence (DNA): TGCAGTGCTTCCCGGGACAGCTGGGTCCAGGGCTACACCTTC. The chain links TRBV20-1 to TRBJ1-2; 7 nucleotides align to TRBD1. The CDR3 consists of 14 residues. V lost 5 bases and J lost 8; bases outside the gene matches: 14. Germline lookup yields CDR1 DFQATT and CDR2 SNEGSKA (reference sequence).

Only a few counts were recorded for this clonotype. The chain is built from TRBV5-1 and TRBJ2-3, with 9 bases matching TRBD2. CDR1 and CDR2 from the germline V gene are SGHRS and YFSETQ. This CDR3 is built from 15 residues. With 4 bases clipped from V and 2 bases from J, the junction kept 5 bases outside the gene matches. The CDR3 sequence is CASSRTSVNTDTQYF. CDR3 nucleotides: TGCGCCAGCAGCCGGACTAGCGTGAACACAGATACGCAGTATTTT.

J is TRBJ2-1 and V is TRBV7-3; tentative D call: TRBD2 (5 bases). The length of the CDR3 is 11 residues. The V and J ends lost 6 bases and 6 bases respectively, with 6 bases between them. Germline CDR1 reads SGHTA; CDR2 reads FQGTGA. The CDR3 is CASREGNEQFF. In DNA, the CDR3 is TGTGCCAGCAGAGAGGGCAATGAGCAGTTCTTC.

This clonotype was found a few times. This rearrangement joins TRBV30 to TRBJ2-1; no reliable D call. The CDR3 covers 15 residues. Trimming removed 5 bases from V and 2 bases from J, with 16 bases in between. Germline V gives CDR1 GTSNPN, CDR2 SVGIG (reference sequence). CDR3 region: CAWGVAGIPYNEQFF. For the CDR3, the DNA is TGTGCCTGGGGGGTAGCCGGAATCCCCTACAATGAGCAGTTCTTC.

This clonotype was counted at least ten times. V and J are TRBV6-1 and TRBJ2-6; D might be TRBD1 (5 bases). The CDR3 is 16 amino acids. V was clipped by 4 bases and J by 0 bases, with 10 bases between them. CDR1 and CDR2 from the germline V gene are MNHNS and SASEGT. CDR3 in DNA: TGTGCCAGCAGTGCCATTCAGGGCTCTGGGGCCAACGTCCTGACTTTC. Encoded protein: CASSAIQGSGANVLTF.

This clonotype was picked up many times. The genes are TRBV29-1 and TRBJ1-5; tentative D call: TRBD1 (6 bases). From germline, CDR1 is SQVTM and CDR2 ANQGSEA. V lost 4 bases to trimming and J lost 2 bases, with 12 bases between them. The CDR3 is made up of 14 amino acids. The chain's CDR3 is CSVGGGGGNQPQHF. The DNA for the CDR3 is TGCAGCGTTGGGGGCGGGGGCGGCAATCAGCCCCAGCATTTT.

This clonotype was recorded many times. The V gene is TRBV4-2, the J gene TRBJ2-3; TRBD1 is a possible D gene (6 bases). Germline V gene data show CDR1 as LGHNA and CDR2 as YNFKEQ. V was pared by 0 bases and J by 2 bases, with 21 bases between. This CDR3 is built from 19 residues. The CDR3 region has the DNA TGTGCCAGCAGCCAAGATAAAAGGGGGTTGTGGAGCCCCACAGATACGCAGTATTTT. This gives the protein CASSQDKRGLWSPTDTQYF.

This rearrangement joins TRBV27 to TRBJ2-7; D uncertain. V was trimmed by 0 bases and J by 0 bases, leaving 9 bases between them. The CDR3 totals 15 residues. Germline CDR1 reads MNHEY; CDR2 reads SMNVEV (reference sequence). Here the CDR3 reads CASSLSDGYSYEQYF. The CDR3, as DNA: TGTGCCAGCAGTTTATCCGACGGATACTCCTACGAGCAGTACTTC.

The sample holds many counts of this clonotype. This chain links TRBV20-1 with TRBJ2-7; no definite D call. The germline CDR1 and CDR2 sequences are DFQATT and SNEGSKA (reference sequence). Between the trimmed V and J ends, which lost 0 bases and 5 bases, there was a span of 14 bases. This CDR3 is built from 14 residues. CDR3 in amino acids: CSARDRMAGDEQYF. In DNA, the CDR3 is TGCAGTGCTAGAGATCGGATGGCAGGTGACGAGCAGTACTTC.

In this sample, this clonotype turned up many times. The CDR3 DNA reads as TGCAGCGCCGCCGATTGGGACGGAGGTAACACTGAAGCTTTCTTT. Protein product: CSAADWDGGNTEAFF. This rearrangement joins TRBV29-1 to TRBJ1-1, with D possibly TRBD1 on 5 matching bases. Germline V lookup: CDR1 SQVTM, CDR2 ANQGSEA. This CDR3 has 15 residues. The V and J ends lost 7 bases and 2 bases respectively, with 20 bases between them.

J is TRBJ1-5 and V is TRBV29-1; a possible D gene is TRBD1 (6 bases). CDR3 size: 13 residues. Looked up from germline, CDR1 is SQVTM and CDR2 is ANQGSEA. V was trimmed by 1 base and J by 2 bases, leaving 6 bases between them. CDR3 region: CSVEGTGNQPQHF. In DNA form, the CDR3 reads TGCAGCGTTGAAGGGACAGGCAATCAGCCCCAGCATTTT.

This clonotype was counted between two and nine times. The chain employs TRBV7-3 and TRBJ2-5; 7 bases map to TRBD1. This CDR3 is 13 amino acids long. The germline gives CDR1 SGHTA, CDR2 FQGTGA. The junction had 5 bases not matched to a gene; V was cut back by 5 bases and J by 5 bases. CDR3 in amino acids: CASSVTGTETQYF. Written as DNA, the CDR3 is TGTGCCAGCAGCGTGACAGGGACGGAGACCCAGTACTTC.

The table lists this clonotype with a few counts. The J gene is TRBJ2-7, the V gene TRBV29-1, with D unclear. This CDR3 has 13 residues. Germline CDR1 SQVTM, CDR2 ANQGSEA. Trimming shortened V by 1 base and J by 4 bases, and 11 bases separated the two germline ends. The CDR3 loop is CSVEVSLGYEQYF. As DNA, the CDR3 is TGCAGCGTTGAAGTAAGTCTGGGGTACGAGCAGTACTTC.

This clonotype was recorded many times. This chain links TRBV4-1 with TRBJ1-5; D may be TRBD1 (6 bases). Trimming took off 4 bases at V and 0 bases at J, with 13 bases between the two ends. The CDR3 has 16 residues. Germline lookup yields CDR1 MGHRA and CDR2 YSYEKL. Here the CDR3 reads CASSRDRINSNQPQHF. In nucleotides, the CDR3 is TGCGCCAGCAGCCGCGACAGGATTAATAGCAATCAGCCCCAGCATTTT.

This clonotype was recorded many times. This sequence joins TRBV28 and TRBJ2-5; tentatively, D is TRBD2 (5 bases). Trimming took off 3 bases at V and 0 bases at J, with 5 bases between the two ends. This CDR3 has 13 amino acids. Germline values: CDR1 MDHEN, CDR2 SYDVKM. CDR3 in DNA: TGTGCCAGCAGTTTGACTAACCAAGAGACCCAGTACTTC. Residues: CASSLTNQETQYF.

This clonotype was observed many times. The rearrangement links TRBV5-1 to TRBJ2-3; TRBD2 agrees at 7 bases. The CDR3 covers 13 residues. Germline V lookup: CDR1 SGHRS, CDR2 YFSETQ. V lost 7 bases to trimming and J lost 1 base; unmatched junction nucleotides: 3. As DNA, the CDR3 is TGCGCCAGCGGACTAGAGGGCACAGATACGCAGTATTTT. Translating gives CASGLEGTDTQYF.

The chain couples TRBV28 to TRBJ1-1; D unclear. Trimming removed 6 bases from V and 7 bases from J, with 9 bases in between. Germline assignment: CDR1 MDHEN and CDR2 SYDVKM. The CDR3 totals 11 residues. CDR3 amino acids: CASRADLEAFF. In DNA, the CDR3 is TGTGCCAGCAGGGCAGACCTTGAAGCTTTCTTT.

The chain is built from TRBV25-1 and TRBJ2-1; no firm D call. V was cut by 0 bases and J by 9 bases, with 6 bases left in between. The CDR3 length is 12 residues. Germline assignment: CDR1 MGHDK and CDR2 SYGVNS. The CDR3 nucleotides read TGTGCCAGCAGTGAATACGGCCGTGAGCAGTTCTTC. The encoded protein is CASSEYGREQFF.

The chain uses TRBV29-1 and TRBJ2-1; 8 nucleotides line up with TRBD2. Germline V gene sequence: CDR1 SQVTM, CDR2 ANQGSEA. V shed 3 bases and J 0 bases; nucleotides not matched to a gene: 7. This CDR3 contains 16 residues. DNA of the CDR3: TGCAGCGTTGATGGACTAGCCAGAAGCTCCTACAATGAGCAGTTCTTC. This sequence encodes CSVDGLARSSYNEQFF.

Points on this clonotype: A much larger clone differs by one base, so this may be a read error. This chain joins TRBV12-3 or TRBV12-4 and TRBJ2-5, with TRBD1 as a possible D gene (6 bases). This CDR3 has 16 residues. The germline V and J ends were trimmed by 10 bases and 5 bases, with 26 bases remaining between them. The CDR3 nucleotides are TGTGCCACCGCCGGCCGTGTGGGACATTACGTGGAGACCCAGTACTTC. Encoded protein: CATAGRVGHYVETQYF.

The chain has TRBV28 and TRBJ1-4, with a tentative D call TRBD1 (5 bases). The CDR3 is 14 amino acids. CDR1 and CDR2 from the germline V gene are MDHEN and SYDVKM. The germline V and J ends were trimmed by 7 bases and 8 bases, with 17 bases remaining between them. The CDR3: CASTLGGVVEKLFF. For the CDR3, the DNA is TGTGCCAGCACCCTGGGGGGGGTGGTGGAAAAACTGTTTTTT.